This is a list of T cell receptor beta chains from one sample in a study of blood T cells in healthy people across ages. TCRdb independently ran MiXCR on the 5' RACE reads; one entry per CDR3 protein. The repertoire holds 1,500,000 or so distinct CDR3 sequences, with roughly 59% as singletons. The sequencing sample was made of blood. Source of these receptors: a man between 18 and 35 years old in good health. Both conserved end residues are part of each CDR3. D genes are given only for firm matches. The size field is filled for only some rows; it gives once, few, many or a size class.

TRBJ2-7 | - | - | TRBV5-1 | TGCGCCAGCAGCTTCAGGAACGTGGCGCGAACCCAGTCCGAGCAGTACTTC | CASSFRNVARTQSEQYF
TRBJ2-7 | - | few | TRBV20-1 | TGCAGTGCTAGGCCGGGGCGGGATGCTAAGGAGCAGTACTTC | CSARPGRDAKEQYF
TRBJ1-1 | - | - | TRBV18 | TGTGCCAGCTCTTTGGGGCCGCACACTGAAGCTTTCTTT | CASSLGPHTEAFF
TRBJ1-1 | - | - | TRBV30 | TGTGCCTGGAGTGTATGGGGGGGCGACACTGAAGCTTTCTTT | CAWSVWGGDTEAFF
TRBJ2-7 | - | - | TRBV5-1 | TGCGCCAGCAGCTTACAGAAATGGGGCTACGAGCAGTACTTC | CASSLQKWGYEQYF
TRBJ1-6 | - | - | TRBV4-2 | TGTGCCAGCAGCCCCCAGGAGGGTTCCCTCCACTTT | CASSPQEGSLHF
TRBJ2-5 | TRBD2 | few | TRBV4-2 | TGTGCCAGCAGCGGGCTAGCGGGGGGGTCAGAGACCCAGTACTTC | CASSGLAGGSETQYF
TRBJ2-1 | - | - | TRBV7-2 | TGTGCCAGCGAGAATCTGGGGGATGAGCAGTTCTTC | CASENLGDEQFF
TRBJ1-2 | - | few | TRBV20-1 | TGCAGTGCCGTGAGCGTCTATGGCTACACCTTC | CSAVSVYGYTF
TRBJ2-2 | - | few | TRBV11-1 | TGTGCCAGCAGGCTTGGAGGGACCGGGGAGCTGTTTTTT | CASRLGGTGELFF
TRBJ1-1 | - | few | TRBV7-9 | TGTGCCAGCCGAGAGACGGACACTGAAGCTTTCTTT | CASRETDTEAFF
TRBJ2-7 | - | - | TRBV6-2/TRBV6-3 | TGTGCCAGCAGCCTCGGGACCTTCGGGGCGGGCGAGCAGTACTTC | CASSLGTFGAGEQYF
TRBJ2-5 | TRBD1 | - | TRBV10-3 | TGTGCCATCAGTGAAGGGGACAGGGTGGAGACCCAGTACTTC | CAISEGDRVETQYF
TRBJ1-2 | - | - | TRBV20-1 | TGCAGTGCTAAGGACAGTGCCATCTATGGCTACACCTTC | CSAKDSAIYGYTF